The rows below give T cell receptor beta chains drawn from one sample of a study of blood T cell repertoires in COVID-19. This table comes from immunoSEQ multiplex PCR, and its TCRdb copy is limited to in-frame clones, with some not included. The sample shows some 250,000 clones, about 80% of them seen only once. The sequenced material came from peripheral blood. These receptors were collected from an elderly woman with acute or convalescent COVID-19. The conserved cysteine and the conserved F or W are not part of the CDR3 here. The D gene is left open where the match is weak.

>TRBV9|TRBD2|TRBJ2-3
ASSALSGGASADTQY
>TRBV2|.|TRBJ1-6
ASGGRVNNSPLH
>TRBV19|.|TRBJ1-5
ASSARRGFRNQPQH
>TRBV2|TRBD1|TRBJ1-1
ASNGPNRGNTEAF
>TRBV6-5|.|TRBJ1-1
ASKPLHQNTEAF
>TRBV29-1|.|TRBJ2-3
SVAGRWGRTDTQY
>TRBV6-2/TRBV6-3|TRBD1|TRBJ2-7
ASSYGQGSYEQY
>TRBV5-1|.|TRBJ2-7
ASSLTSTSSYEQY
>TRBV29-1|.|TRBJ2-1
SVEVRYNEQF
>TRBV19|.|TRBJ1-1
ASSSGQLMNTEAF
>TRBV27|.|TRBJ1-1
ASGPGWDTEAF
>TRBV5-1|TRBD1|TRBJ1-1
ASSLRDRGVAF
>TRBV4-2|TRBD2|TRBJ2-2
ASSQPSGGAGNGELF
>TRBV3-1/TRBV3-2|TRBD1|TRBJ1-6
ASSQLQGPNSPLH
>TRBV7-3|TRBD2|TRBJ2-1
ASSLGTSGGARGNEQF
>TRBV2|.|TRBJ1-5
ASSGITQNQPQH
>TRBV11-2|TRBD1|TRBJ1-2
ASSANRGGYT
>TRBV18|.|TRBJ2-4
ASSPPGVNIQY
>TRBV7-9|TRBD1|TRBJ1-4
ASSQGQVQKLF
>TRBV21-1|.|TRBJ2-6
ASSPRGQGGVAGANVLT
>TRBV3-1/TRBV3-2|.|TRBJ2-3
ASSRTSYLQY
>TRBV5-1|TRBD2|TRBJ2-3
ASSLSAGGVDTQY